This TCR beta chain was identified during a study of shared clonotypes between healthy human individuals. The table came from immunoSEQ multiplex PCR; TCRdb's copy has only in-frame clones and leaves some out. The repertoire holds 400,000 to 600,000 clones, with approximately 95% as singletons. This CDR3 region has 16 residues. CDR1 is SGHTA, CDR2 FQGNSA, per germline. Trimming cost V 1 base and J 8 bases, with 18 bases left between them. Specimen: naive CD4+ T cells sorted from blood. Sample subset: CD45RA+ positively selected. The TCR was taken from a woman aged 25 to 39 in good health. This chain uses TRBV7-2 with TRBJ2-1; D possibly corresponds to TRBD2 (5 bases). DNA for the CDR3: TGTGCCAGCAGCTTAGGTTACCTTCGCCTCGGGGATGAGCAGTTCTTC. Its translation is CASSLGYLRLGDEQFF. The full variable domain, in which reference TRBV7-2 and TRBJ2-1 provide the parts outside the CDR3, is GAGVSQSPSNKVTEKGKDVELRCDPISGHTALYWYRQSLGQGLEFLIYFQGNSAPDKSGLPSDRFSAERTGGSVSTLTIQRTQQEDSAVYLCASSLGYLRLGDEQFFGPGTRLTVL.